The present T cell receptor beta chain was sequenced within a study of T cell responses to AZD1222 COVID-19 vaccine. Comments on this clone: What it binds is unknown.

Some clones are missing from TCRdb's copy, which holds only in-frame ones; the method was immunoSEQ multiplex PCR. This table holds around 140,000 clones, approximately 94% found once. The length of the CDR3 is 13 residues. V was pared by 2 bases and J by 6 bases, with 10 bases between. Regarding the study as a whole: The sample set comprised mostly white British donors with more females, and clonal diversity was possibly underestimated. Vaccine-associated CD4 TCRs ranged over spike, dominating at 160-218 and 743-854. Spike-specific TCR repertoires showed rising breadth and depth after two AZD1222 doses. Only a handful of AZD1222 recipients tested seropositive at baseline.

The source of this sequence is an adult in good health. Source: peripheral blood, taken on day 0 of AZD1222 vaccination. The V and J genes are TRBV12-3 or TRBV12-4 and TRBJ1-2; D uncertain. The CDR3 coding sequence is TGTGCCAGCAGTTTATTAGAGGTCGATGGCTACACCTTC. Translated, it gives CASSLLEVDGYTF.